Below, 26 T cell receptor beta chains from the same sample are listed, as sequenced in a study of cytomegalovirus exposure and HLA in healthy donors. This PCR relied on a set of 60 Vbeta primers and 13 Jbeta primers. The assay was immunoSEQ multiplex PCR, and TCRdb's table has in-frame clones only and misses some. There are around 150,000 clones in the sample; about 75% occur only once, and just under 3% lies in the top ten. The sample consisted of PBMCs. Receptors originate from a woman between 45 and 65 years old in good health and CMV-seropositive.

The J gene is TRBJ2-3, the V gene TRBV5-4; 9 positions agree with TRBD2. Per the germline V gene, CDR1 is SGHNT and CDR2 is YYREEE (reference sequence). After removal of 7 bases from V and 8 bases from J, the junction contained 14 bases not matched to a gene. The CDR3 consists of 15 residues. CDR3 loop: CASSAGGAKLVTQYF. Written as DNA, the CDR3 is TGTGCCAGCTCCGCGGGAGGGGCCAAGTTGGTTACGCAGTATTTT. The full variable domain, its missing parts supplied by reference TRBV5-4 and TRBJ2-3, is ETGVTQSPTHLIKTRGQQVTLRCSSQSGHNTVSWYQQALGQGPQFIFQYYREEENGRGNFPPRFSGLQFPNYSSELNVNALELDDSALYLCASSAGGAKLVTQYFGPGTRLTVL.

The V call is TRBV5-6, the J call TRBJ2-3, with 8 bases fitting TRBD1. This CDR3 is built from 16 residues. From germline, CDR1 is SGHDT and CDR2 YYEEEE. V shed 4 bases, J shed 1 base, and the junction held 8 bases outside the gene matches. In DNA form, the CDR3 reads TGTGCCAGCAGCCAACCCGGGACAGGCCGCACAGATACGCAGTATTTT. Its translation is CASSQPGTGRTDTQYF.

V is TRBV5-4 and J is TRBJ1-1; 7 bases agree with TRBD1. Germline V gene sequence: CDR1 SGHNT, CDR2 YYREEE (reference sequence). V lost 3 bases, J lost 1 base, and 0 bases stayed unmatched. The CDR3 contains 13 residues. The CDR3: CASSWDRNTEAFF. CDR3 bases: TGTGCCAGCAGCTGGGACAGGAACACTGAAGCTTTCTTT. The full variable domain, rest sourced from reference TRBV5-4 and TRBJ1-1, is ETGVTQSPTHLIKTRGQQVTLRCSSQSGHNTVSWYQQALGQGPQFIFQYYREEENGRGNFPPRFSGLQFPNYSSELNVNALELDDSALYLCASSWDRNTEAFFGQGTRLTVV.

The chain carries TRBV5-6 and TRBJ1-2; 8 bases fit TRBD1. This CDR3 comprises 15 residues. The trim removed 0 bases at V and 6 bases at J, leaving 7 bases unmatched. Germline CDR1 is SGHDT and CDR2 is YYEEEE. The CDR3 here is CASSLAGDRGDGYTF. CDR3 DNA sequence: TGTGCCAGCAGCTTGGCCGGAGACAGGGGTGATGGCTACACCTTC.

The CDR3 bases are TGCGCCAGCGGCCCTGGAGGTACAGATCCCACCGGGGAGCTGTTTTTT. Amino acids: CASGPGGTDPTGELFF. This chain uses TRBV5-1 with TRBJ2-2; tentative D call: TRBD2 (5 bases). The CDR3 totals 16 residues. Germline V gene lookup returns CDR1 SGHRS and CDR2 YFSETQ. The germline V and J ends were trimmed by 7 bases and 4 bases, with 20 bases remaining between them.

This sequence joins TRBV28 and TRBJ2-2; 12 bases match TRBD1. The CDR3 sequence is 15 residues long. V lost 6 bases and J lost 7; bases outside the gene matches: 6. Germline CDR1 and CDR2: MDHEN and SYDVKM. In nucleotides, the CDR3 is TGTGCCAGCAGGACGGGACAGGGGGCTAGCGGGGAGCTGTTTTTT. This encodes CASRTGQGASGELFF. The full variable domain, in which reference TRBV28 and TRBJ2-2 provide the parts outside the CDR3, is DVKVTQSSRYLVKRTGEKVFLECVQDMDHENMFWYRQDPGLGLRLIYFSYDVKMKEKGDIPEGYSVSREKKERFSLILESASTNQTSMYLCASRTGQGASGELFFGEGSRLTVL.

The CDR3 DNA reads as TGCGCCAGCAGCGTTCCCGGGGGCAATCAGCCCCAGCATTTT. Its protein is CASSVPGGNQPQHF. The chain employs TRBV4-1 and TRBJ1-5; D is unclear. V dropped 5 bases and J dropped 2 bases, with 10 bases sitting between them. The CDR3 is 14 amino acids. Germline V lookup: CDR1 MGHRA, CDR2 YSYEKL.

This clone was recorded only once. The chain uses TRBV25-1 and TRBJ1-2, with D possibly being TRBD1 (5 bases). Deletions cut 6 bases from V and 8 bases from J, with 16 bases between. This CDR3 contains 13 residues. In germline, CDR1 is MGHDK, CDR2 SYGVNS. CDR3 in DNA: TGTGCCAGCAGGGAAGTGGGACTTGGAGGCTACACCTTC. As protein: CASREVGLGGYTF.

CDR3 nucleotides: TGTGCCAGCAGGGGAGGACAGGGGGCCTACGAGCAGTACTTC. Its translation is CASRGGQGAYEQYF. This chain connects TRBV2 to TRBJ2-7, with 10 nucleotides matching TRBD1. The CDR3 contains 14 residues. CDR1 and CDR2 (germline): SNHLY, FYNNEI. The V gene end was trimmed by 6 bases and the J gene end by 2 bases; junction bases not matched to a gene: 4.

This clone was picked up one time. The chain carries TRBV7-2 and TRBJ1-5; D unresolved. This CDR3 region has 13 residues. CDR1 is SGHTA and CDR2 is FQGNSA in the germline V gene. Trimming removed 3 bases at V and 8 bases at J, with 11 bases between. The CDR3 nucleotides are TGTGCCAGCAGCTTCGCACCGAGCGAGCCCCAGCATTTT. Protein product: CASSFAPSEPQHF.

The CDR3 DNA is TGTGCCACCAGCAGAGCCGAGTACGGCTACACCTTC. Translation gives CATSRAEYGYTF. The chain recombines TRBV15 with TRBJ1-2; no reliable D call. The CDR3 spans 12 residues. Per germline, CDR1 LNHNV and CDR2 YYDKDF (reference sequence). Trimming shortened V by 1 base and J by 8 bases, and 8 bases separated the two germline ends.

This rearrangement joins TRBV19 to TRBJ1-2, with D hard to call. CDR1 is LNHDA, CDR2 SQIVND, per germline (reference sequence). The CDR3 is made up of 13 amino acids. V was shortened by 9 bases and J by 7 bases, with 18 bases between the two germline ends. The CDR3, as DNA: TGTGCCAGCGGGCGGGCCGAGCGAATTGGCTACACCTTC. As protein: CASGRAERIGYTF.

The chain combines TRBV5-1 with TRBJ2-7, with a tentative D call TRBD2 (5 bases). Looked up from germline, CDR1 is SGHRS and CDR2 is YFSETQ. Trimming pared 1 base from V and 3 bases from J, leaving 11 bases between. The CDR3 sequence is 14 residues long. CDR3 DNA: TGCGCCAGCAGCTTGCAAGGAGGACTCTACGAGCAGTACTTC. Its translation: CASSLQGGLYEQYF.

This clone was seen once. The chain is built from TRBV7-6 and TRBJ2-1; 7 nucleotides align to TRBD2. The CDR3 runs to 16 residues. Germline trimming cut 5 bases from V and 0 bases from J; bases unmatched to any gene: 7. Germline V CDR1 and CDR2: SGHVS, FNYEAQ. CDR3 in amino acids: CASSLFGGGSYNEQFF. Here the CDR3 DNA reads TGTGCCAGCAGCCTCTTTGGGGGGGGCTCCTACAATGAGCAGTTCTTC.

This clone was seen only once. This chain uses TRBV6-1 with TRBJ1-1; 8 nucleotides line up with TRBD1. This CDR3 has 15 amino acids. In germline, CDR1 is MNHNS, CDR2 SASEGT. With V trimmed by 3 bases and J by 6 bases, 9 bases remained unmatched. Here the CDR3 DNA reads TGTGCCAGCAGTGAGACAGGGGAGGGTGGGGCTGAAGCTTTCTTT. It encodes CASSETGEGGAEAFF.

The genes are TRBV10-3 and TRBJ2-3; D possibly corresponds to TRBD2 (5 bases). Per germline, CDR1 ENHRY and CDR2 SYGVKD. The CDR3 has 13 residues. V was shortened by 7 bases and J by 0 bases, with 8 bases between the two germline ends. As DNA, the CDR3 is TGTGCCATCATGGAGGCGAGCACAGATACGCAGTATTTT. This sequence encodes CAIMEASTDTQYF.

A few counts support this clone. The gene calls are TRBV10-2 and TRBJ2-1, with 8 bases fitting TRBD2. The germline CDR1 and CDR2 sequences are WSHSY and SAAADI. With 7 bases clipped from V and 4 bases from J, the junction kept 6 bases outside the gene matches. The CDR3 has 14 residues. CDR3 loop: CASISGALYNEQFF. The DNA for the CDR3 is TGCGCCAGCATTAGCGGGGCCTTATACAATGAGCAGTTCTTC.

V and J are TRBV11-2 and TRBJ1-1; D unresolved. Germline V gene lookup returns CDR1 SGHAT and CDR2 FQNNGV. The V gene lost 4 bases and the J gene lost 4 bases, with 10 bases spanning the gap. This CDR3 has 13 residues. DNA for the CDR3: TGTGCCAGCAGCTCCGACATAGGCACTGAAGCTTTCTTT. Residues: CASSSDIGTEAFF.

This clone has more than one count but fewer than ten. This chain joins TRBV6-5 and TRBJ1-5, with 9 bases that match TRBD1. V was clipped by 5 bases and J by 5 bases; unmatched bases: 4. The CDR3 has 14 residues. Per germline, CDR1 MNHEY and CDR2 SVGAGI. The CDR3 spells CASSGRTGDQPQHF. CDR3 sequence (DNA): TGTGCCAGCAGTGGAAGGACAGGGGATCAGCCCCAGCATTTT.

The rearrangement uses TRBV30 and TRBJ2-3; the D gene is possibly TRBD1 (6 bases). Trimming removed 2 bases at V and 0 bases at J, with 9 bases between. The germline gives CDR1 GTSNPN, CDR2 SVGIG (reference sequence). The CDR3 is 14 residues long. The CDR3, as DNA: TGTGCCTGGAGTCGGGACAAAAGCACAGATACGCAGTATTTT. Encoded protein: CAWSRDKSTDTQYF.

This clone was counted a few times. This chain joins TRBV25-1 and TRBJ2-3; D may be TRBD1 (5 bases). V lost 1 base and J 0 bases, leaving 11 bases between the germline ends. The CDR3 consists of 16 residues. CDR1 and CDR2 from the germline V gene are MGHDK and SYGVNS. The CDR3 is CASSEFGAGSTDTQYF. The CDR3 bases are TGTGCCAGCAGTGAATTTGGGGCCGGTAGCACAGATACGCAGTATTTT. Full variable domain (remainder filled in from reference TRBV25-1 and TRBJ2-3): EADIYQTPRYLVIGTGKKITLECSQTMGHDKMYWYQQDPGMELHLIHYSYGVNSTEKGDLSSESTVSRIRTEHFPLTLESARPSHTSQYLCASSEFGAGSTDTQYFGPGTRLTVL.

This chain joins TRBV6-5 and TRBJ1-3; tentative D call: TRBD1 (5 bases). The V end lost 2 bases, the J end lost 0 bases, and 8 bases lay between the germline ends. CDR3 length: 15 amino acids. The germline gives CDR1 MNHEY, CDR2 SVGAGI. CDR3 sequence (DNA): TGTGCCAGCAGTTACGGGGCCCTCTCTGGAAACACCATATATTTT. Residues: CASSYGALSGNTIYF.

As concerns this clone: Mismatch with germline at one junction end may stem from a read error. The CDR3, as DNA: TGTGCCAGCAGCATAGGGAGTAACAGGGGCAGCGCGGCTGGAAACACCATATATTTT. Amino acid sequence: CASSIGSNRGSAAGNTIYF. The chain is built from TRBV13 and TRBJ1-3; 7 bases match TRBD1. CDR3 length: 19 residues. Germline CDR1 PRHDT, CDR2 FYEKMQ (reference sequence).

The chain carries TRBV19 and TRBJ1-2; D not resolved. The CDR3 sequence is 13 residues long. Germline V gives CDR1 LNHDA, CDR2 SQIVND (reference sequence). V shed 3 bases and J shed 6 bases, with 11 bases lying between them. CDR3 in amino acids: CASSIETTDGYTF. The DNA for the CDR3 is TGTGCCAGTAGTATCGAAACAACCGATGGCTACACCTTC.

This clone was counted between two and nine times. V and J are TRBV27 and TRBJ1-1; 7 positions match TRBD1. Germline lookup yields CDR1 MNHEY and CDR2 SMNVEV (reference sequence). CDR3 size: 13 residues. J was trimmed by 4 bases and V by 4 bases; bases with no gene match: 3. For the CDR3, the DNA is TGTGCCAGCAGTTCCAGACAGGGCACTGAAGCTTTCTTT. Translating gives CASSSRQGTEAFF.

The table lists this clone with a few counts. V and J are TRBV30 and TRBJ1-5; no reliable D call. This CDR3 comprises 14 residues. V was trimmed by 2 bases and J by 4 bases, leaving 12 bases between them. The germline V gene has CDR1 GTSNPN and CDR2 SVGIG (reference sequence). CDR3 loop: CAWSPGSFNQPQHF. CDR3 nucleotide sequence: TGTGCCTGGAGTCCGGGATCGTTTAATCAGCCCCAGCATTTT.